This TCR beta chain was found in a study of shared clonotypes between healthy human individuals. Study-level results: Limitation of the genetic and exposure-history diversity represented came from the few donors. Richness estimates generally favored naive over memory subsets.

A word on this clone: Its antigen is not identified. Other DNA variants within this sample encode the same CDR3.

Running of the assay took place at deep level. Using immunoSEQ multiplex PCR, the repertoire was profiled, and TCRdb retains in-frame clones only, with some absent. The sample consists of roughly 2.1 million clones, about 93% of them appearing once. As defined, naive CD8 cells were CD45RO-negative and positively selected for CCR7, with terminally differentiated effector memory CD45RA+ cells excluded. Sequencing used naive CD8+ T cells from PBMCs. This receptor was taken from a man in his late teens or twenties in good health. Some clones in this sample may be carry-over from other donors' samples.

The CDR3 DNA is TGTGCCAGCAGTTCTAGGGGCGCCGGGGAGCTGTTTTTT. Translated: CASSSRGAGELFF. This chain uses TRBV6-5 with TRBJ2-2; D is perhaps TRBD1 (5 bases). Germline V gives CDR1 MNHEY, CDR2 SVGAGI. The CDR3 sequence is 13 residues long. Trimming stripped 4 bases from V and 6 bases from J, with 9 bases between.